A selection of T cell receptor beta chains follows, all from one sample in a study of monozygotic twins with inflammatory bowel disease. Using the 5' RACE reads, TCRdb records one entry per CDR3 protein without DNA. This table holds about 350,000 distinct CDR3 sequences. The sample was blood. Receptors were obtained from a human donor with ulcerative colitis or Crohn's disease, or a healthy co-twin of an affected twin (not recorded which). Each CDR3 is given with its conserved first and last residue.

V gene	J gene	CDR3 protein
TRBV28	TRBJ2-3	CAMTGSSTDTQYF
TRBV20-1	TRBJ2-1	CSARVGAITYNEQFF
TRBV2	TRBJ2-4	CASSEANIQYF
TRBV25-1	TRBJ2-7	CASSGTGTNSYEQYF
TRBV18	TRBJ1-1	CASSPRQLNTEAFF
TRBV5-1	TRBJ1-1	CASSLDPGMDTEAFF
TRBV15	TRBJ2-7	CATSRVGLTYEQYF
TRBV5-1	TRBJ2-7	CASRWNPQGTGTKGSVYEQYF
TRBV12-3/TRBV12-4	TRBJ2-1	CASSLQKLRGPSGDNEQFF
TRBV6-5	TRBJ2-1	CASSYSDHDERGEQFF
TRBV5-1	TRBJ1-1	CASSKGQIMNTEAFF
TRBV20-1	TRBJ2-5	CSAWGLATLETQYF
TRBV4-1	TRBJ1-4	CASSQLSEKLFF
TRBV7-2	TRBJ1-5	CASRMHSNQPQHF
TRBV7-2	TRBJ1-5	CASSPLGNGNQPQHF
TRBV7-9	TRBJ2-5	CASSLGVTRQETQYF
TRBV7-9	TRBJ1-1	CASSSEGGLGAFF
TRBV28	TRBJ2-2	CATTDSGRPNTGELFF
TRBV20-1	TRBJ1-5	CSAQTGGRDQPQHF
TRBV5-1	TRBJ1-1	CASSDGTGASTEAFF
TRBV6-2/TRBV6-3	TRBJ1-5	CASSFGRDERGAQPQHF
TRBV7-9	TRBJ2-1	CASSPLTGADEQFF
TRBV19	TRBJ2-7	CASSIGTSGRGSYEQYF
TRBV5-1	TRBJ1-1	CASSLDGTAMNTEAFF